The source of this TCR beta chain is a study of OX40 agonist ivuxolimab in advanced cancers. On the study more broadly: Patients got intravenous ivuxolimab at 0.01 to 10 mg/kg every 2 weeks. Those enrolled were about 80% male, with a mean age of around 55 years and ages from about 20 to 90.

This CDR3 contains 14 residues. V was pared by 6 bases and J by 3 bases, with 14 bases between. Germline-derived CDR1 and CDR2 are SNHLY and FYNNEI. Assay: immunoSEQ multiplex PCR; the TCRdb copy retains only in-frame clones and omits some. The table includes approximately 120,000 clones, 92% detected once. The table lists this clone with a count of one. The antigen remains undetermined. Study-level results: Near-lowest levels of clonal expansion characterized partial responders at 0.1-3.0 mg/kg.

Autoimmune disease history or systemic immunosuppression led to patient exclusion. The specimen was CD4+ or CD8+ T cells sorted from blood, collected in a trial of the OX40 agonist ivuxolimab. V usage is TRBV2 and J usage is TRBJ1-1; weak D call: TRBD1 (6 bases). The TCR was taken from an adult with an advanced solid tumor such as melanoma, head and neck, liver or kidney cancer. The CDR3: CASSLLQGHTEAFF. CDR3 DNA: TGTGCCAGCAGCCTCCTCCAGGGGCACACTGAAGCTTTCTTT.